Each of the 20 T cell receptor beta chains below was sequenced from the same sample in a study of T cell changes during pregnancy in multiple sclerosis (dated by TCRdb to the late 2010s). Libraries were constructed by the immunoSEQ multiplex PCR assay. Held by TCRdb, this immuneACCESS table contains in-frame sequences only and omits some clones. Under half of the omission traces to an unresolved V gene where checked; the cause of the rest is unknown. The sample table contains about 42,000 clones; only one count was recorded for 80% to 90% of them. The top ten hold about 0.64% of the sample. The sequencing used CD4+ T cells from peripheral blood mononuclear cells, collected before pregnancy. The receptor set was obtained from a female donor with multiple sclerosis, enrolled in a pregnancy study.

V usage is TRBV12-2 and J usage is TRBJ1-5; the table names TRBD1, a call not compared with the DNA. TRBV12-2 is a documented pseudogene. The CDR3 has 15 amino acids. CDR3 coding DNA: TGTGCAAGTCGCTCCCGACAGGGTAGCAATCAGCCCCAGCATTTT. Its protein is CASRSRQGSNQPQHF.

The rearrangement links TRBV6-4 to TRBJ1-6, with TRBD1 matching over 10 bases. Germline CDR1 MRHNA, CDR2 SNTAGT. The CDR3 spans 14 residues. V gave up 4 bases and J gave up 11 bases; unmatched junction bases: 5. The CDR3 sequence is CASSARDRGTPLHF. The CDR3 nucleotides are TGTGCCAGCAGTGCCCGGGACAGGGGTACACCCCTCCACTTT.

The chain employs TRBV7-9 and TRBJ1-4; D not certain. In germline, CDR1 is SEHNR, CDR2 FQNEAQ (reference sequence). This CDR3 contains 15 residues. Trimming took off 2 bases at V and 11 bases at J, with 18 bases between the two ends. The CDR3: CASSLSAGNGKKLFF. DNA of the CDR3: TGTGCCAGCAGCTTATCGGCGGGAAATGGAAAGAAACTGTTTTTT.

There are a few counts of this clone. The CDR3 loop reads CASSLKGVQQPQHF. DNA of the CDR3: TGTGCCAGCAGTCTGAAGGGGGTCCAACAGCCCCAGCATTTT. V usage is TRBV27 and J usage is TRBJ1-5, with D maybe TRBD1 (6 bases). The CDR3 length is 14 residues. Germline CDR1 reads MNHEY; CDR2 reads SMNVEV (reference sequence). Trimming cost V 5 bases and J 7 bases, with 15 bases left between them.

The CDR3 DNA sequence: TGTGCCTGGAGATGGGGAAAGGGGTTAAACACTGAAGCTTTCTTT. Translated, it gives CAWRWGKGLNTEAFF. The chain joins TRBV30 to TRBJ1-1; the D gene is possibly TRBD1 (5 bases). With 3 bases removed from V and 2 bases from J, the gap between germline ends came to 16 bases. The CDR3 sequence is 15 residues long. The germline V gene has CDR1 GTSNPN and CDR2 SVGIG (reference sequence).

J is TRBJ2-5 and V is TRBV2; 7 positions match TRBD1. This CDR3 has 16 amino acids. Germline V CDR1 and CDR2: SNHLY, FYNNEI. V trimming: 7 bases; J trimming: 5 bases; junction bases outside the gene matches: 16. As DNA, the CDR3 is TGTGCCAGCAAAAGGCTCAGGACAGGAGAGGGGGAGACCCAGTACTTC. Amino acid sequence: CASKRLRTGEGETQYF.

This clone was seen just once. J is TRBJ2-7 and V is TRBV14; D unresolved. Trimming stripped 0 bases from V and 3 bases from J, with 6 bases between. The length of the CDR3 is 13 residues. CDR1 SGHDN and CDR2 FVKESK come from the germline V gene. The CDR3 protein is CASSQDPVYEQYF. The CDR3, as DNA: TGTGCCAGCAGCCAAGATCCCGTCTACGAGCAGTACTTC.

CDR3 loop: CAWRQGTGGRGTGELFF. The CDR3 region has the DNA TGTGCCTGGAGACAAGGGACAGGGGGTCGGGGCACCGGGGAGCTGTTTTTT. The chain combines TRBV30 with TRBJ2-2, with TRBD1 matching over 11 bases. The CDR3 consists of 17 residues. The ends lost 3 bases at V and 4 bases at J; junction bases unmatched: 10. The germline CDR1 and CDR2 sequences are GTSNPN and SVGIG (reference sequence).

This chain uses TRBV5-4 with TRBJ2-6; D is perhaps TRBD1 (6 bases). This CDR3 has 15 amino acids. CDR1 and CDR2 from the germline V gene are SGHNT and YYREEE (reference sequence). V shed 6 bases and J shed 4 bases, with 14 bases lying between them. The CDR3 nucleotides are TGTGCCAGCAAGCAGGACAGTTTGGGGGCCAACGTCCTGACTTTC. Its protein product is CASKQDSLGANVLTF.

This sequence joins TRBV6-1 and TRBJ1-5, with 7 bases matching TRBD1. This CDR3 is 15 amino acids long. V gave up 7 bases and J gave up 4 bases; unmatched junction bases: 10. Germline V CDR1 and CDR2: MNHNS, SASEGT. The CDR3 loop reads CASTPDRVWNQPQHF. CDR3 coding DNA: TGTGCCAGCACCCCAGACAGGGTATGGAATCAGCCCCAGCATTTT.

V and J are TRBV5-1 and TRBJ1-1; TRBD1 matches 7 bases. CDR3 length: 16 residues. CDR1 is SGHRS, CDR2 YFSETQ, per germline. Germline trimming cut 2 bases from V and 0 bases from J; bases unmatched to any gene: 7. The chain's CDR3 is CASSFNPQGMNTEAFF. For the CDR3, the DNA is TGCGCCAGCAGCTTTAATCCACAGGGGATGAACACTGAAGCTTTCTTT. Filled out from reference TRBV5-1 and TRBJ1-1, the complete variable domain reads KAGVTQTPRYLIKTRGQQVTLSCSPISGHRSVSWYQQTPGQGLQFLFEYFSETQRNKGNFPGRFSGRQFSNSRSEMNVSTLELGDSALYLCASSFNPQGMNTEAFFGQGTRLTVV.

V and J are TRBV5-8 and TRBJ2-2, with TRBD1 as a possible D gene (5 bases). The CDR3 is 17 amino acids. Germline V gives CDR1 SGHTS, CDR2 YDEGEE. Trimming took 1 base from V and 1 from J, leaving 14 bases between them. CDR3 amino acids: CASSLPQTAQNTGELFF. CDR3 nucleotides: TGTGCCAGCAGCTTGCCCCAGACAGCCCAGAACACCGGGGAGCTGTTTTTT. Filled out from reference TRBV5-8 and TRBJ2-2, the complete variable domain reads EAGVTQSPTHLIKTRGQQATLRCSPISGHTSVYWYQQALGLGLQFLLWYDEGEERNRGNFPPRFSGRQFPNYSSELNVNALELEDSALYLCASSLPQTAQNTGELFFGEGSRLTVL.

This rearrangement joins TRBV19 to TRBJ1-2; D remains unclear. CDR1 and CDR2 from the germline V gene are LNHDA and SQIVND (reference sequence). The CDR3 is 13 residues long. Trimming stripped 5 bases from V and 4 bases from J, with 11 bases between. CDR3 loop: CASSSWEAYGYTF. CDR3 DNA: TGTGCCAGTAGTTCGTGGGAGGCCTATGGCTACACCTTC.

The genes are TRBV18 and TRBJ2-6, with a possible D match to TRBD1 (6 bases). Trimming removed 5 bases at V and 2 bases at J, with 10 bases between. The germline CDR1 and CDR2 sequences are KGHSH and LQKENI. CDR3 length equals 15 residues. The CDR3 sequence is CASSSDRAGANVLTF. In DNA, the CDR3 is TGTGCCAGCTCATCGGACAGAGCTGGGGCCAACGTCCTGACTTTC.

This chain uses TRBV7-9 with TRBJ1-1; 8 bases fit TRBD1. Trimming took 4 bases from V and 3 from J; bases not matched to a gene: 7. This CDR3 region has 15 residues. Germline V CDR1 and CDR2: SEHNR, FQNEAQ (reference sequence). The CDR3 sequence: CASSSPPTGDTEAFF. DNA for the CDR3: TGTGCCAGCAGCTCTCCCCCGACAGGGGACACTGAAGCTTTCTTT.

The gene calls are TRBV21-1 and TRBJ2-3; the D call TRBD1 from the table was never checked on the DNA. TRBV21-1 is a pseudogene segment. This CDR3 spans 18 amino acids. CDR3 DNA: TGTGCCAGCAGCAAAAACCCCGGACAGCTGATTTTCACAGATACGCAGTATTTT. Translating it yields CASSKNPGQLIFTDTQYF.

This chain connects TRBV19 to TRBJ2-1, with D uncertain. CDR1 and CDR2 (germline): LNHDA, SQIVND (reference sequence). This CDR3 is 16 amino acids long. V was shortened by 2 bases and J by 5 bases, with 16 bases between the two germline ends. The CDR3 DNA sequence: TGTGCCAGTAGTATATCCGGCGGAGTAAGCCACAATGAGCAGTTCTTC. It specifies CASSISGGVSHNEQFF.

The rearrangement joins TRBV18 to TRBJ1-5, with D perhaps matching TRBD1 (6 bases). This CDR3 spans 15 amino acids. Trimming took 6 bases from V and 4 from J, leaving 16 bases between them. Per the germline V gene, CDR1 is KGHSH and CDR2 is LQKENI. CDR3 coding DNA: TGTGCCAGCTCTCTAACCGACGGGACAAATCAGCCCCAGCATTTT. Its protein product is CASSLTDGTNQPQHF.

This clone ranks as medium-sized. The chain's CDR3 is CASRRLSSGRTSDTQYF. CDR3 nucleotide sequence: TGTGCCAGCAGACGGCTTAGTAGCGGGAGGACCTCAGATACGCAGTATTTT. The chain recombines TRBV2 with TRBJ2-3, with 10 bases that match TRBD2. J was trimmed by 4 bases and V by 6 bases; bases with no gene match: 13. Germline CDR1 is SNHLY and CDR2 is FYNNEI. The CDR3 contains 17 residues. Filled out from reference TRBV2 and TRBJ2-3, the complete variable domain reads EPEVTQTPSHQVTQMGQEVILRCVPISNHLYFYWYRQILGQKVEFLVSFYNNEISEKSEIFDDQFSVERPDGSNFTLKIRSTKLEDSAMYFCASRRLSSGRTSDTQYFGPGTRLTVL.

The chain is built from TRBV19 and TRBJ2-1, with TRBD2 matching 13 bases. Germline V gene data show CDR1 as LNHDA and CDR2 as SQIVND (reference sequence). V lost 7 bases, J lost 3 bases, and 12 bases stayed unmatched. The CDR3 is made up of 18 amino acids. The CDR3 region has the DNA TGTGCCAGTACGCAGATTACTAGCGGGAGGGCCGGCTACAATGAGCAGTTCTTC. It yields the protein CASTQITSGRAGYNEQFF.